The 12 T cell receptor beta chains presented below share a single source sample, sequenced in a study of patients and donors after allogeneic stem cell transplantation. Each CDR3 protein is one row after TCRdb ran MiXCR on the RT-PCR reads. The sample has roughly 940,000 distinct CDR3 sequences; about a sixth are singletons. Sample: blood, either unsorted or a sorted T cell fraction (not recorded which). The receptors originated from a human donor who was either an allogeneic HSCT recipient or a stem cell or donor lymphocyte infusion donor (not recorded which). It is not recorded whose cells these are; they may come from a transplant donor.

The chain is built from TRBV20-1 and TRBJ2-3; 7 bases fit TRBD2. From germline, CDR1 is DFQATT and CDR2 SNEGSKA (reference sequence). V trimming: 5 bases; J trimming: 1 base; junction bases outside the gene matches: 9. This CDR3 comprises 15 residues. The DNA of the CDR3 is TGCAGTGCTGGCCCCCTCGCGGGAGGCACAGATACGCAGTATTTT. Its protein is CSAGPLAGGTDTQYF.

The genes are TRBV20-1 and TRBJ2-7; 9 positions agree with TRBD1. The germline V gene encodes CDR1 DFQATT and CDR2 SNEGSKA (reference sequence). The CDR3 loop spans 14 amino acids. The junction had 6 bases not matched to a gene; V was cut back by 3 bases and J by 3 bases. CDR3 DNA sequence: TGCAGTGCTAGCCAACCGGGACAGGGCTACGAGCAGTACTTC. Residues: CSASQPGQGYEQYF.

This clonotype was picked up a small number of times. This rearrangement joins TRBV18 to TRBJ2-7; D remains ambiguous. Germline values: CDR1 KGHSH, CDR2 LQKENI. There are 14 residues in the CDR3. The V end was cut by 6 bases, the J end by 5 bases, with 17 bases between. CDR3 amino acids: CASSRRQENDEQYF. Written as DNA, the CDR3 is TGTGCCAGCTCCCGCCGGCAGGAAAATGACGAGCAGTACTTC.

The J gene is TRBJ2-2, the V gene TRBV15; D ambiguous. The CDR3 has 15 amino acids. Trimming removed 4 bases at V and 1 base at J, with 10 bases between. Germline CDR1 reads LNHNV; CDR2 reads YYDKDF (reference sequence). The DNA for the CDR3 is TGTGCCACCAGCACGTTAACACAGAACACCGGGGAGCTGTTTTTT. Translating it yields CATSTLTQNTGELFF.

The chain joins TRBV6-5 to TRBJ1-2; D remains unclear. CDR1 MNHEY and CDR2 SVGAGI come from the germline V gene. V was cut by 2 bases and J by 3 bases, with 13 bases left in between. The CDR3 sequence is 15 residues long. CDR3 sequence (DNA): TGTGCCAGCAGTTACCCTCGTGGAGGCGACTATGGCTACACCTTC. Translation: CASSYPRGGDYGYTF.

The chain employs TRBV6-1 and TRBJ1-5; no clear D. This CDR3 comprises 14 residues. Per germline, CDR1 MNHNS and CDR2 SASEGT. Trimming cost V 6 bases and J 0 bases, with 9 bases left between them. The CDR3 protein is CASSPLHSNQPQHF. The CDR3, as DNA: TGTGCCAGCAGCCCCCTTCATAGCAATCAGCCCCAGCATTTT.

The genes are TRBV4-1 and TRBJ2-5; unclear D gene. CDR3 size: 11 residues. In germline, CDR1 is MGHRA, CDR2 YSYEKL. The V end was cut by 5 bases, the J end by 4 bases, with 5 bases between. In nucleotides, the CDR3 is TGCGCCAGCAGCACCCTAGAGACCCAGTACTTC. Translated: CASSTLETQYF.

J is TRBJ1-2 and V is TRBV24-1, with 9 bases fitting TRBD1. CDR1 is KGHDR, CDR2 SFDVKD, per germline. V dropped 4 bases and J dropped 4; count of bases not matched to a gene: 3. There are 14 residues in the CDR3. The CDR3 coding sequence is TGTGCCACCAGTGAAACAGGGGGCGGCTATGGCTACACCTTC. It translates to CATSETGGGYGYTF.

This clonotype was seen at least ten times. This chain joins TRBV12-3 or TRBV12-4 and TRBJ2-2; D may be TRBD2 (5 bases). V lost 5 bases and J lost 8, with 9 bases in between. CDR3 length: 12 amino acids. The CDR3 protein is CASSPTGGELFF. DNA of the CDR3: TGTGCCAGCAGTCCCACGGGGGGGGAGCTGTTTTTT.

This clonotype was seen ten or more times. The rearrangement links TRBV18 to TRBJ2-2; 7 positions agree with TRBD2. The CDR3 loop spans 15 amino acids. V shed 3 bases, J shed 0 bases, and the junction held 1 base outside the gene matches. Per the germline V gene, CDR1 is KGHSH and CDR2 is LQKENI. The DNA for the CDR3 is TGTGCCAGCTCACCGGCGGGAGCGAACACCGGGGAGCTGTTTTTT. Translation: CASSPAGANTGELFF.

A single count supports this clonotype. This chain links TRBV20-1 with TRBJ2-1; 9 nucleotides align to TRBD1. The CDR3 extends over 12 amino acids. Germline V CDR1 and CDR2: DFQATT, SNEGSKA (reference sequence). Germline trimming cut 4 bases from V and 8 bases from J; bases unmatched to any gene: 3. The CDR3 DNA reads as TGCAGTGCTACGACAGGGGGGCATGAGCAGTTCTTC. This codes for CSATTGGHEQFF.

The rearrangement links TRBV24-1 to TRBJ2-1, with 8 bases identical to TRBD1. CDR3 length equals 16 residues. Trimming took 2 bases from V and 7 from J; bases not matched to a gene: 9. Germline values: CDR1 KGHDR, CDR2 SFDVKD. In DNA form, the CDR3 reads TGTGCCACCAGTGATTCTTGGACAGGGATGGGAAATGAGCAGTTCTTC. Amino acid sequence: CATSDSWTGMGNEQFF.